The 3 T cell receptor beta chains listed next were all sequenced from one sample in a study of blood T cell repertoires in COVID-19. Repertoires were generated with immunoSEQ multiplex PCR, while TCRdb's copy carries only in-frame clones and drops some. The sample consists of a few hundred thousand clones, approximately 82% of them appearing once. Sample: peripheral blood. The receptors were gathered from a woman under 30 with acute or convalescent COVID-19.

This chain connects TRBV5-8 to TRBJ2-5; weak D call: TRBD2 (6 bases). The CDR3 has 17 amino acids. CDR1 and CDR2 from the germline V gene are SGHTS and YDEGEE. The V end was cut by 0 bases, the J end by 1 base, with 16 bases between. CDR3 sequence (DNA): TGTGCCAGCAGCTTGGGGGTAGGGACTTTACTCCAAGAGACCCAGTACTTC. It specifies CASSLGVGTLLQETQYF.

The CDR3 sequence: CASSYVKGANYGYTF. CDR3 nucleotide sequence: TGTGCCAGCAGTTACGTGAAGGGAGCCAACTATGGCTACACCTTC. The chain uses TRBV6-6 and TRBJ1-2, with D hard to call. V was trimmed by 2 bases and J by 2 bases, leaving 12 bases between them. Germline CDR1 MNHNY, CDR2 SVGAGI (reference sequence). CDR3 size: 15 residues.

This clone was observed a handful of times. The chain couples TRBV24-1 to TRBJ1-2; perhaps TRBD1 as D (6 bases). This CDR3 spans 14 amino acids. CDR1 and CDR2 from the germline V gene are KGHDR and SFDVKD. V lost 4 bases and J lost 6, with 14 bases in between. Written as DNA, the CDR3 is TGTGCCACCAGTGACTCCGGGACAAGAGATGGCTACACCTTC. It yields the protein CATSDSGTRDGYTF.